The TCR beta chain under discussion was sequenced for a study of T-cell reconstitution after alpha-beta-depleted transplantation in children listed by TCRdb under 2016. Concerning the study at large: The study quantitatively tracked T-cell immune reconstitution after TCRalphabeta/CD19-depleted allogeneic hematopoietic cell transplantation in children using TCR repertoire profiling. What the work shows at the level of the full study, not this receptor alone: In some patients, high TCRbeta diversity at day 60 was attributed to recipient T cells and intrathymic progenitors that had survived conditioning. Over subsequent months, a decline in hyperexpanded clone frequencies was noted, and after one year, T-cell counts and TCRbeta diversity were mostly ascribed to newly produced T cells. About two months after transplant, the apparently early recovery of alphabetaT-cell counts reportedly depended on just several hundred clones that had expanded rapidly and came from non-depleted graft cells.

The method was PCR. Sequencer: Illumina HiSeq 2500. To normalize quantification of the TCRbeta repertoire, the TCR libraries were built with molecular barcoding that relied on unique molecular identifiers. Using fastp at Q25 and MiXCR, TCRdb reprocessed the public reads and kept productive beta chains. Entries are consolidated by CDR3 protein sequence, retaining the most common genes and DNA. A total of about 470,000 distinct CDR3 sequences appear in this sample, 43% of them only once. The top ten clonotypes cover roughly 27% of the sample. About this clonotype itself: The clone's antigen remains unknown. The sample holds no much larger clone one base away, and base qualities are not on file.

In light of the paper, this sample's treatment or condition label describes: allogeneic hematopoietic cell transplantation with graft depleted of TCRalphabeta T cells and CD19 B cells. TCRalphabeta/CD19-depleted allogeneic hematopoietic cell grafts were given to the transplant recipients, all of whom were children. CDR1 and CDR2 are read off the germline V gene (reference sequence) as SEHNR and FQNEAQ. The CDR3 runs 16 residues from the cysteine to the phenylalanine. Of all the DNA, just the CDR3 is kept, 48 bases in frame from base 1. V sheds 4 bases and J sheds 7 bases, leaving 22 bases between their ends.

The TCR comes from a girl aged 2 to 10 with aplastic anemia, due to receive a stem cell transplant. The chain couples TRBV7-9 to TRBJ2-5; TRBD2 is a possible D gene, resting on 6 matching bases. This sample comprised PBMCs, obtained before TCRalphabeta/CD19-depleted stem cell transplant. CDR3 sequence: CASSSPGGEHFATQYF. The DNA sequence reads TGTGCCAGCAGCTCACCTGGCGGGGAGCACTTCGCGACCCAGTACTTC.